The 18 T cell receptor beta chains presented below share a single source sample, sequenced in a study of shared clonotypes between healthy human individuals. Sequencing used immunoSEQ multiplex PCR; TCRdb keeps in-frame clones, though not all of them. The sample has about 680,000 clones; about 90% are singletons. CD8 cells classed as naive were CD45RO-negative and positively selected for CCR7, excluding terminally differentiated effector memory CD45RA+ cells. The sequenced sample was naive CD8+ T cells sorted from blood. The receptor set was obtained from a young man in good health.

The chain couples TRBV19 to TRBJ2-1, with D possibly matching TRBD2 (5 bases). Germline V gives CDR1 LNHDA, CDR2 SQIVND (reference sequence). Between the trimmed V and J ends, which lost 1 base and 0 bases, there was a span of 7 bases. The CDR3 is made up of 15 amino acids. The CDR3 bases are TGTGCCAGTAGTATAGGGGAGTTCTCCTACAATGAGCAGTTCTTC. Protein: CASSIGEFSYNEQFF.

In this sample, this clone turned up many times. The chain employs TRBV7-8 and TRBJ2-3; D might be TRBD1 or TRBD2, each matching 7 bases. Trimming removed 4 bases at V and 4 bases at J, with 21 bases between. Germline V lookup: CDR1 SGHVS, CDR2 FQNEAQ. The CDR3 covers 17 residues. The CDR3 loop reads CASSWGGQSNSADTQYF. As DNA, the CDR3 is TGTGCCAGCAGCTGGGGGGGACAGTCCAACTCAGCAGATACGCAGTATTTT. The full variable domain, completed using reference TRBV7-8 and TRBJ2-3, is GAGVSQSPRYKVAKRGQDVALRCDPISGHVSLFWYQQALGQGPEFLTYFQNEAQLDKSGLPSDRFFAERPEGSVSTLKIQRTQQEDSAVYLCASSWGGQSNSADTQYFGPGTRLTVL.

This clone occurred once. The rearrangement joins TRBV6-5 to TRBJ2-7; 10 positions agree with TRBD1. With 2 bases clipped from V and 4 bases from J, the junction kept 5 bases outside the gene matches. The CDR3 runs to 15 residues. Germline V gene lookup returns CDR1 MNHEY and CDR2 SVGAGI. For the CDR3, the DNA is TGTGCCAGCAGTTACCAGGACAGGGGGTTTTACGAGCAGTACTTC. It yields the protein CASSYQDRGFYEQYF.

The V and J genes are TRBV5-8 and TRBJ2-5, with D unresolved. This CDR3 has 16 amino acids. The germline V gene has CDR1 SGHTS and CDR2 YDEGEE. Trimming removed 6 bases at V and 5 bases at J, with 23 bases between. CDR3 in DNA: TGTGCCAGCATCCCCCTTGTCCCAGAGCCCCCCGAGACCCAGTACTTC. This encodes CASIPLVPEPPETQYF.

The V call is TRBV5-4, the J call TRBJ1-2, with D maybe TRBD1 (6 bases). CDR3 length: 15 amino acids. Germline assignment: CDR1 SGHNT and CDR2 YYREEE (reference sequence). Trimming left V 4 bases short and J 4 bases short, with 17 bases between. The DNA for the CDR3 is TGTGCCAGCAGCCCGGACAGTGGATACCTCTATGGCTACACCTTC. Amino acid sequence: CASSPDSGYLYGYTF. The entire variable domain, with the rest obtained from reference TRBV5-4 and TRBJ1-2, is as follows: ETGVTQSPTHLIKTRGQQVTLRCSSQSGHNTVSWYQQALGQGPQFIFQYYREEENGRGNFPPRFSGLQFPNYSSELNVNALELDDSALYLCASSPDSGYLYGYTFGSGTRLTVV.

The chain joins TRBV28 to TRBJ2-5; 7 nucleotides line up with TRBD2. This CDR3 has 15 residues. V was pared by 3 bases and J by 0 bases, with 4 bases of the junction left unmatched. Per germline, CDR1 MDHEN and CDR2 SYDVKM. CDR3: CASSFSGGYQETQYF. Written as DNA, the CDR3 is TGTGCCAGCAGTTTTTCGGGAGGATACCAAGAGACCCAGTACTTC.

The genes are TRBV27 and TRBJ2-2; D remains unclear. The CDR3 loop spans 15 amino acids. The V end was cut by 4 bases, the J end by 2 bases, with 11 bases between. Germline V lookup: CDR1 MNHEY, CDR2 SMNVEV (reference sequence). The CDR3: CASSSWADNTGELFF. CDR3 nucleotides: TGTGCCAGCAGTTCCTGGGCCGATAACACCGGGGAGCTGTTTTTT.

V usage is TRBV28 and J usage is TRBJ2-1; 7 nucleotides agree with TRBD2. Germline values: CDR1 MDHEN, CDR2 SYDVKM. This CDR3 is 14 amino acids long. V was clipped by 1 base and J by 9 bases; unmatched bases: 6. The CDR3 DNA is TGTGCCAGCAGTTTATTCCGGGAGGTTAGTGAGCAGTTCTTC. Translated: CASSLFREVSEQFF.

The chain recombines TRBV25-1 with TRBJ1-2; 8 nucleotides align to TRBD1. The junction had 10 bases not matched to a gene; V was cut back by 6 bases and J by 7 bases. The CDR3 spans 14 residues. The germline gives CDR1 MGHDK, CDR2 SYGVNS. The CDR3 is CASSQDRVGSGYTF. In nucleotides, the CDR3 is TGTGCCAGCAGCCAGGACAGGGTGGGTTCTGGCTACACCTTC.

The V and J genes are TRBV7-9 and TRBJ1-1, with 11 bases lining up with TRBD1. The CDR3 contains 17 residues. V lost 2 bases and J lost 0; bases outside the gene matches: 5. The germline V gene has CDR1 SEHNR and CDR2 FQNEAQ (reference sequence). The CDR3, as DNA: TGTGCCAGCAGCTTATGGGGACAGGGGGTTGTGAACACTGAAGCTTTCTTT. Amino acids: CASSLWGQGVVNTEAFF.

The chain employs TRBV6-4 and TRBJ2-1; no reliable D call. V lost 3 bases and J 0 bases, leaving 12 bases between the germline ends. Per the germline V gene, CDR1 is MRHNA and CDR2 is SNTAGT. The CDR3 is 16 amino acids. CDR3 coding DNA: TGTGCCAGCAGTGAAATTGGCAGTCTCTCCTACAATGAGCAGTTCTTC. Its protein product is CASSEIGSLSYNEQFF.

The chain links TRBV7-9 to TRBJ1-2; TRBD1 agrees at 9 bases. CDR3 size: 15 residues. V was clipped by 5 bases and J by 7 bases; unmatched bases: 11. Germline CDR1 and CDR2: SEHNR and FQNEAQ (reference sequence). CDR3 loop: CASSARFRTGVGYTF. In nucleotides, the CDR3 is TGTGCCAGCAGCGCCCGGTTCCGGACAGGGGTTGGCTACACCTTC.

With regard to this clone: The junction departs from germline at one end; a sequencing error may be responsible. The V gene is TRBV13, the J gene TRBJ2-5; D gene unclear. The CDR3 totals 13 residues. The germline CDR1 and CDR2 sequences are PRHDT and FYEKMQ (reference sequence). The CDR3 region is CASSLGLQETQYF. DNA of the CDR3: TGTGCCAGCAGCCTAGGCCTCCAAGAGACCCAGTACTTC.

The chain has TRBV27 and TRBJ2-1, with 7 positions matching TRBD1. Per the germline V gene, CDR1 is MNHEY and CDR2 is SMNVEV (reference sequence). There are 14 residues in the CDR3. J was trimmed by 7 bases and V by 7 bases; bases with no gene match: 10. In nucleotides, the CDR3 is TGTGCCAGCACTTTGACAGGGACCGTAAATGAGCAGTTCTTC. Translation: CASTLTGTVNEQFF.

This rearrangement joins TRBV7-9 to TRBJ1-2; D not resolved. The CDR3 totals 13 residues. Germline CDR1 reads SEHNR; CDR2 reads FQNEAQ (reference sequence). V lost 4 bases to trimming and J lost 2 bases, with 8 bases between them. The DNA of the CDR3 is TGTGCCAGCAGCTACCAGACCAACTATGGCTACACCTTC. This encodes CASSYQTNYGYTF.

About this clone: The same CDR3 arises from other DNA sequences in this sample as well. CDR3 region: CASSRPGQTYEQYF. CDR3 in DNA: TGTGCCAGCAGCCGCCCGGGACAGACCTACGAGCAGTACTTC. This rearrangement joins TRBV7-9 to TRBJ2-7, with 7 bases fitting TRBD1. The J segment lost 2 bases and the V segment lost 5 bases, leaving 6 bases of the junction unmatched. This CDR3 has 14 amino acids. Germline V gives CDR1 SEHNR, CDR2 FQNEAQ (reference sequence).

Comments on this clone: This sample includes further DNA sequences coding for the same CDR3. The CDR3 nucleotides are TGCGCCAGCAGCCCGACAGGGGGTAATGAAAAACTGTTTTTT. Protein sequence: CASSPTGGNEKLFF. The chain employs TRBV5-1 and TRBJ1-4; 9 positions match TRBD1. The CDR3 is made up of 14 amino acids. With V trimmed by 4 bases and J by 4 bases, 2 bases remained unmatched. The germline V gene has CDR1 SGHRS and CDR2 YFSETQ.

Remarks on this clone: Other DNA sequences in this sample translate to the same CDR3. The chain couples TRBV9 to TRBJ2-3, with D tentatively TRBD1 or TRBD2 (5 bases each). V lost 2 bases and J lost 0, with 7 bases in between. The CDR3 has 14 residues. Germline CDR1 reads SGDLS; CDR2 reads YYNGEE. Written as DNA, the CDR3 is TGTGCCAGCAGCGTGGGGGAGAGCACAGATACGCAGTATTTT. It encodes CASSVGESTDTQYF.